Given below is one T cell receptor (beta chain) in context. The record originates from a study of blood T cell repertoires in COVID-19. Overall study context: Material from acute and convalescent COVID-19 was sourced from the United States, Italy and Spain.

The table came from immunoSEQ multiplex PCR; TCRdb's copy has only in-frame clones and leaves some out. In the table there are 55,000 to 75,000 clones, 86% of which are singletons. Germline-derived CDR1 and CDR2 are MDHEN and SYDVKM. The CDR3 covers 15 residues. Trimming shortened V by 6 bases and J by 0 bases, and 9 bases separated the two germline ends. The sample taken for sequencing was peripheral blood. The V and J genes are TRBV28 and TRBJ1-6, with D possibly TRBD1 on 5 matching bases. The sequence derives from a man aged 45-60 years with acute or convalescent COVID-19. The DNA for the CDR3 is TGTGCCAGCAGCCAGGGCCACTCCTATAATTCACCCCTCCACTTT. Residues: CASSQGHSYNSPLHF.